This T cell receptor beta chain was retrieved from a study of shared clonotypes between healthy human individuals. Study results and caveats: Clonotypes not shared had lower generation probabilities than those common to all four donors. Limited genetic and exposure-history diversity came from having few donors. A generally larger estimated richness was seen in naive subsets than in memory subsets.

The data were produced by immunoSEQ multiplex PCR, yet TCRdb's version contains in-frame clones alone and is incomplete. This table holds about 1.9 million clones, around 93% found once. CD8 cells classed as naive were CD45RO-negative and positively selected for CCR7, excluding terminally differentiated effector memory CD45RA+ cells. Recent vaccinations or acute infections were absent in the healthy HIV-negative adult donors. Germline CDR1 reads LNHDA; CDR2 reads SQIVND (reference sequence). V lost 6 bases and J 3 bases, leaving 14 bases between the germline ends. The CDR3 totals 14 residues. Comment on this clone: Antigen unknown.

The gene calls are TRBV19 and TRBJ1-1; no definite D call. Input material: naive CD8+ T cells from PBMCs. The TCR sequence derives from a man between 18 and 35 years old in good health. Some clones in this sample may be carry-over from other donors' samples. In DNA form, the CDR3 reads TGTGCCAGTAGGAGCAGTGTTGGGTACACTGAAGCTTTCTTT. Encoded protein: CASRSSVGYTEAFF.